The 5 T cell receptor beta chains given below trace back to one sample, sequenced in a study of regulatory T cells in long-lasting Graves disease listed by TCRdb under 2021. The sample's time point label, in plain terms: newly diagnosed GD, antithyroid drugs for less than 3 months. RNA was extracted from PBMCs in TRIzol for both TCR sequencing and RNA sequencing. The library came from multiplex PCR. Instrument used: Illumina HiSeq 4000. TCR beta libraries were built with iRepertoire HTBI primers and Arm-PCR amplification of CDR3 regions. Clones were called with MiXCR by TCRdb after fastp trimmed the public reads at Q25, and only in-frame beta chains were retained. For every CDR3 protein sequence, its rows merge into one entry that carries the most common genes and DNA. The sample contains about 420,000 distinct CDR3 sequences, roughly 15% of them found a single time. Together, the top ten hold about 25% of the sample.

Another study also made use of these data, one on T cells in Graves' hyperthyroidism and ophthalmopathy.

The specimen was peripheral blood mononuclear cells (PBMCs), collected at new diagnosis, from a patient treated with antithyroid drugs. These receptors were obtained from a woman aged 18 to 35 with Graves disease. Donor details come from another sample of the same person, matched by shared clones.

At least ten counts were recorded for this clonotype. The V call is TRBV27, the J call TRBJ1-2; TRBD1 matches 8 bases. Germline V CDR1 and CDR2: MNHEY, SMNVEV (reference sequence). Trimming cost V 6 bases and J 6 bases; bases outside gene matches: 6. The CDR3 consists of 13 residues. CDR3 loop: CASRGTGVNGYTF. The CDR3 DNA is TGTGCCAGCAGAGGGACAGGCGTCAATGGCTACACCTTC.

The CDR3 region has the DNA TGCGCCAGCAGCCAAGTCGGAGCGGGAGTGGTCTACGAGCAGTACTTC. Translation: CASSQVGAGVVYEQYF. The chain is built from TRBV4-1 and TRBJ2-7; 8 nucleotides align to TRBD2. Trimming cost V 1 base and J 3 bases; bases outside gene matches: 8. CDR1 and CDR2 (germline): MGHRA, YSYEKL. This CDR3 has 16 residues.

This clonotype was counted ten times or more. V and J are TRBV11-2 and TRBJ1-3; TRBD1 matches at 7 bases. This CDR3 spans 15 amino acids. The V gene's germline CDR1 is SGHAT and CDR2 FQNNGV. V gave up 4 bases and J gave up 6 bases; unmatched junction bases: 9. CDR3 nucleotides: TGTGCCAGCAGCTCGACCCAGGGGGTTGCAAACACCATATATTTT. Encoded protein: CASSSTQGVANTIYF.

At least ten counts were recorded for this clonotype. The chain joins TRBV5-1 to TRBJ1-1, with 7 bases fitting TRBD1. The CDR3 runs 15 residues. V trimming: 4 bases; J trimming: 1 base; junction bases outside the gene matches: 7. Germline V gene sequence: CDR1 SGHRS, CDR2 YFSETQ. The CDR3 sequence: CASSRTGQSNTEAFF. In DNA, the CDR3 is TGCGCCAGCAGCCGAACGGGACAGTCGAACACTGAAGCTTTCTTT.

This clonotype has ten or more counts. This chain joins TRBV6-2 or TRBV6-3 and TRBJ2-5, with D possibly being TRBD1 or TRBD2 (5 bases each). The CDR3 is 13 amino acids. V lost 0 bases and J 5 bases, leaving 7 bases between the germline ends. The germline V gene has CDR1 MNHEY and CDR2 SVGEGT. CDR3 in amino acids: CASSYSGEETQYF. The CDR3 DNA reads TGTGCCAGCAGTTACTCGGGGGAGGAGACCCAGTACTTC.